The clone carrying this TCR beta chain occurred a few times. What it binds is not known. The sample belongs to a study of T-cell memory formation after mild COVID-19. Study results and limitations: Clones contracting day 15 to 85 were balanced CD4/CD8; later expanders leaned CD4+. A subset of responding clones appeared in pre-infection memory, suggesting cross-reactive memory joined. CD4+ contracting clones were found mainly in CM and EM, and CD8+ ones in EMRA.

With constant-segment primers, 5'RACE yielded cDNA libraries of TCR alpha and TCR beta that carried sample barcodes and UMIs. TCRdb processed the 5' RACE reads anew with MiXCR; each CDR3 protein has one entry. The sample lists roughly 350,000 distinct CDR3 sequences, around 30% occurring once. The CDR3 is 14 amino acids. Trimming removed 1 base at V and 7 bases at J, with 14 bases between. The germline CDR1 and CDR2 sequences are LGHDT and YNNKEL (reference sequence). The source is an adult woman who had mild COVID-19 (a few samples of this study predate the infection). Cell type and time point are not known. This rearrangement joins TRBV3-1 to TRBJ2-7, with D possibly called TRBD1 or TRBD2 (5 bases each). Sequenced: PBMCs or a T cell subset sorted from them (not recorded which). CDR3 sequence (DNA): TGTGCCAGCAGCCAAGGGTGGGGACCTACGGAGCAGTACTTC. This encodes CASSQGWGPTEQYF.